The 16 T cell receptor beta chains below were found in one sample sequenced in a study of blood T cell repertoires in COVID-19. Here immunoSEQ multiplex PCR was the method, and the copy in TCRdb shows in-frame clones only, minus some. This sample carries 140,000 to 150,000 clones, around 85% of them seen once, and the ten largest clones take around 8%. Material: peripheral blood. These receptors all stem from a woman aged 55-70 years with COVID-19, enrolled during active disease.

The V and J genes are TRBV4-1 and TRBJ2-1, with 8 bases matching TRBD2. Unmatched junction bases numbered 8, after V lost 0 bases and J lost 7 bases. There are 16 residues in the CDR3. The germline gives CDR1 MGHRA, CDR2 YSYEKL. CDR3 loop: CASSQEVGTSSNEQFF. CDR3 in DNA: TGCGCCAGCAGCCAAGAGGTAGGGACTAGTTCTAATGAGCAGTTCTTC.

The V and J genes are TRBV3-1 (or the pseudogene TRBV3-2) and TRBJ2-3; 7 positions agree with TRBD2. The CDR3 has 18 residues. CDR1 is LGHDT, CDR2 YNNKEL, per germline (reference sequence). V lost 1 base to trimming and J lost 4 bases; unmatched junction nucleotides: 14. The CDR3 DNA is TGTGCCAGCAGCCAAGCGGGTATCTGGGGGGGAGGATCAGATACGCAGTATTTT. Translating it yields CASSQAGIWGGGSDTQYF.

This clone was counted between two and nine times. The rearrangement joins TRBV7-3 to TRBJ1-1; no definite D call. V lost 6 bases and J 3 bases, leaving 8 bases between the germline ends. The CDR3 is 12 amino acids. In germline, CDR1 is SGHTA, CDR2 FQGTGA. The CDR3 sequence: CASSPRDTEAFF. The CDR3 coding sequence is TGTGCCAGCAGTCCTCGGGACACTGAAGCTTTCTTT. The whole variable domain, remainder taken from reference TRBV7-3 and TRBJ1-1, is GAGVSQTPSNKVTEKGKYVELRCDPISGHTALYWYRQSLGQGPEFLIYFQGTGAADDSGLPNDRFFAVRPEGSVSTLKIQRTERGDSAVYLCASSPRDTEAFFGQGTRLTVV.

The CDR3 reads CASTSGTSDGSEQFF. In DNA form, the CDR3 reads TGTGCCAGCACTTCCGGGACTAGCGATGGTTCTGAGCAGTTCTTC. This chain joins TRBV5-4 and TRBJ2-1; 10 bases align to TRBD2. In germline, CDR1 is SGHNT, CDR2 YYREEE (reference sequence). V trimming: 6 bases; J trimming: 9 bases; junction bases outside the gene matches: 12. CDR3 length: 15 amino acids.

V usage is TRBV18 and J usage is TRBJ1-1, with D possibly being TRBD1 (6 bases). The germline V gene has CDR1 KGHSH and CDR2 LQKENI. Trimming took off 6 bases at V and 1 base at J, with 15 bases between the two ends. This CDR3 comprises 15 residues. The CDR3 spells CASSRKGDGNTEAFF. For the CDR3, the DNA is TGTGCCAGCTCCCGAAAGGGGGATGGGAACACTGAAGCTTTCTTT.

This clone was seen a few times. The chain uses TRBV10-3 and TRBJ2-5; 13 bases map to TRBD2. CDR3 length equals 21 residues. J was trimmed by 5 bases and V by 4 bases; bases with no gene match: 22. Germline loops: CDR1 ENHRY, CDR2 SYGVKD. CDR3 sequence reads: CAISAQWGPGTSGAARETQYF. CDR3 in DNA: TGTGCCATCAGTGCCCAGTGGGGACCCGGGACTAGCGGGGCCGCACGGGAGACCCAGTACTTC.

This chain uses TRBV15 with TRBJ1-2, with 8 bases identical to TRBD1. Germline CDR1 is LNHNV and CDR2 is YYDKDF (reference sequence). V dropped 1 base and J dropped 2; count of bases not matched to a gene: 6. The CDR3 covers 16 residues. The CDR3: CATSRAGTGLNYGYTF. CDR3 bases: TGTGCCACCAGCAGAGCCGGGACAGGCTTGAACTATGGCTACACCTTC.

The genes are TRBV6-1 and TRBJ1-5; possible D gene TRBD1, 5 bases. There are 17 residues in the CDR3. Trimming took off 1 base at V and 10 bases at J, with 23 bases between the two ends. The germline V gene has CDR1 MNHNS and CDR2 SASEGT. The CDR3 is CASSEVVRGVGVEPQHF. In nucleotides, the CDR3 is TGTGCCAGCAGTGAAGTCGTCCGGGGGGTGGGCGTAGAACCCCAGCATTTT.

V usage is TRBV6-5 and J usage is TRBJ2-3; 8 bases are a match to TRBD2. Per the germline V gene, CDR1 is MNHEY and CDR2 is SVGAGI. The J segment lost 0 bases and the V segment lost 6 bases, leaving 5 bases of the junction unmatched. The CDR3 extends over 15 amino acids. CDR3: CASSRGGPSTDTQYF. CDR3 bases: TGTGCCAGCAGCCGCGGGGGGCCTAGCACAGATACGCAGTATTTT.

The chain links TRBV7-3 to TRBJ2-2; unclear D gene. Trimming left V 5 bases short and J 3 bases short, with 4 bases between. This CDR3 spans 12 amino acids. Germline V gene data show CDR1 as SGHTA and CDR2 as FQGTGA. The CDR3 is CASSLHTGELFF. The CDR3 coding sequence is TGTGCCAGCAGCCTCCACACCGGGGAGCTGTTTTTT.

This sequence joins TRBV4-1 and TRBJ2-1; possibly TRBD2 for D (6 bases). The CDR3 sequence is 15 residues long. Germline assignment: CDR1 MGHRA and CDR2 YSYEKL. V gave up 1 base and J gave up 8 bases, with 15 bases separating them. CDR3 amino acids: CASSQVLTRSDEQFF. CDR3 bases: TGCGCCAGCAGCCAAGTGTTGACTAGATCGGATGAGCAGTTCTTC.

The J gene is TRBJ1-4, the V gene TRBV25-1; D not resolved. This CDR3 has 17 residues. From germline, CDR1 is MGHDK and CDR2 SYGVNS. The V and J ends lost 2 bases and 8 bases respectively, with 21 bases between them. CDR3 sequence (DNA): TGTGCCAGCAGTGAAGAGCATGGGCCCGCGGGGAGGGAAAAACTGTTTTTT. Translating gives CASSEEHGPAGREKLFF.

This clone was counted once. The chain employs TRBV10-3 and TRBJ2-3; possible D gene TRBD2, 7 bases. The length of the CDR3 is 18 residues. Trimming pared 1 base from V and 4 bases from J, leaving 21 bases between. CDR1 is ENHRY and CDR2 is SYGVKD in the germline V gene. The CDR3 loop is CAISEYGNYAGAPDTQYF. CDR3 DNA sequence: TGTGCCATCAGTGAGTACGGGAACTACGCGGGGGCCCCAGATACGCAGTATTTT.

The chain couples TRBV21-1 to TRBJ1-3; TRBD1 was called by the table and not checked on the DNA. TRBV21-1 is labeled a pseudogene. The CDR3 is made up of 15 amino acids. The CDR3 bases are TGTGCCAGCAGCAAAGGACAGGGACTTGGAAACACCATATATTTT. Its protein is CASSKGQGLGNTIYF.

This chain uses TRBV19 with TRBJ2-1; TRBD2 matches 12 bases. The CDR3 runs 15 residues. With V trimmed by 4 bases and J by 4 bases, 2 bases remained unmatched. Germline V gene sequence: CDR1 LNHDA, CDR2 SQIVND (reference sequence). CDR3 nucleotides: TGTGCCAGTAGTAGACTAGCGGGGGCGTACAATGAGCAGTTCTTC. This codes for CASSRLAGAYNEQFF.

In its sample, this clone was seen a few times. This chain joins TRBV7-2 and TRBJ1-6; 9 nucleotides agree with TRBD1. Germline-derived CDR1 and CDR2 are SGHTA and FQGNSA. Trimming removed 5 bases from V and 7 bases from J; junction bases left unmatched: 9. The CDR3 covers 16 residues. As DNA, the CDR3 is TGTGCCAGCAGCGGGGCCGGGACAGGGCAAAATTCACCCCTCCACTTT. Its translation is CASSGAGTGQNSPLHF.